This TCR beta chain stems from a study of shared clonotypes between healthy human individuals. Donation came from healthy HIV-negative adults that had no recent acute infections or vaccinations. The ends lost 5 bases at V and 4 bases at J; junction bases unmatched: 3. The CDR3 covers 13 residues. Germline CDR1 and CDR2: SGHVS and FNYEAQ. As regards this clone: No antigen is known for it.

Study-wide findings and caveats: With several donors compared, about 5% of naive CD4 clonotypes were shared. What naive subsets generally showed was a larger estimated richness than memory subsets showed.

It was at deep level that the assay was run. The data were produced by immunoSEQ multiplex PCR, yet TCRdb's version contains in-frame clones alone and is incomplete. The table lists around 1.1 million clones, 77% of them singletons. This sequence originates from a man between 18 and 35 years old in good health. Some clones in this sample may be carry-over from other donors' samples. J is TRBJ1-1 and V is TRBV7-6, with 8 bases aligning to TRBD1. The material sequenced was memory CD4+ T cells from PBMCs. This sample's subset: CD45RA-negative fraction. The CDR3 sequence: CASSRQGTTEAFF. CDR3 nucleotide sequence: TGTGCCAGCAGCCGACAGGGGACCACTGAAGCTTTCTTT.